The 20 T cell receptor beta chains below come from one sample, sequenced in a study of tissue T cells after allogeneic stem cell transplantation. The protocol was immunoSEQ multiplex PCR, while the TCRdb copy is restricted to in-frame clones and leaves out a portion. The sample consists of some 48,000 clones, roughly 73% of them appearing once. The sample consisted of sorted cells pooled from one or two spleens. The origin of the receptors is a pool of C57BL/6 mice in good health.

This clone is a singleton in its sample. Gene names follow the mouse nomenclature. The read ends 1 residue before the CDR3 terminus; that terminus is restored from the germline J gene. The V gene is TRBV29, the J gene TRBJ2-4, with 10 positions matching TRBD2. Per germline, CDR1 MSHET and CDR2 SYDVDS. CDR3 length: 14 residues. J lost 0 bases, V lost 7 bases, and 1 base had no gene match. The CDR3 spells CASNWGGSQNTLYF. Incomplete CDR3 DNA: TGTGCTAGCAACTGGGGGGGTAGTCAAAACACCTTGTAC.

On this clone: The gene symbols are mouse symbols. The read terminates 1 residue before the CDR3 end, so the remaining end is supplied by the germline J gene. The chain is built from TRBV29 and TRBJ2-2, with 7 positions matching TRBD1. Germline CDR1 is MSHET and CDR2 is SYDVDS. V trimming: 4 bases; J trimming: 4 bases; junction bases outside the gene matches: 3. This CDR3 region has 14 residues. CDR3 loop: CASSYRGPTGQLYF. The CDR3 bases that were read are TGTGCTAGCAGTTACAGGGGTCCCACCGGGCAGCTCTAC.

A word on this clone: Mouse gene names apply. The sequence runs out 1 residue before the end of the CDR3; the remainder is reconstructed from the germline J gene. The sample holds other DNA sequences that translate to the same CDR3. The chain links TRBV1 to TRBJ1-2, with 7 nucleotides matching TRBD1. The germline CDR1 and CDR2 sequences are NSQYPW and LRSPGD (reference sequence). The CDR3 has 15 residues. V was pared by 0 bases and J by 2 bases, with 3 bases of the junction left unmatched. Incomplete CDR3 DNA: TGCACCTGCAGTGCAGATCGGGGACAGAACTCCGACTACACC. Its translation: CTCSADRGQNSDYT. The whole CDR3 is CTCSADRGQNSDYTF.

Turning to this clone: Mouse gene names and germline throughout. The CDR3 goes on 1 residue after the read ends, and that part is filled in from the germline J gene. This chain uses TRBV20 with TRBJ2-2; no clear D. Trimming removed 1 base at V and 0 bases at J, with 6 bases between. Germline V gene data show CDR1 as GFQATS and CDR2 as STVNSAI. This CDR3 has 14 residues. The covered CDR3 bases are TGTGGTGCTAGGGGACACGCAAACACCGGGCAGCTCTAC. The encoded protein is CGARGHANTGQLY. The whole CDR3 protein is CGARGHANTGQLYF.

A remark on this clone: Mouse gene names and germline throughout. With the read ending 1 residue before the CDR3 end, the germline J gene is used to fill in that end. The gene calls are TRBV31 and TRBJ1-1, with unresolved D. Trimming stripped 1 base from V and 0 bases from J, with 3 bases between. This CDR3 region has 12 residues. Germline CDR1 GKSSPN, CDR2 SITVG. The CDR3 is CAWSHQNTEVFF. The covered CDR3 bases are TGTGCCTGGAGTCACCAGAACACAGAAGTCTTC. The full variable domain, in which reference TRBV31 and TRBJ1-1 provide the parts outside the CDR3, is AQTIHQWPVAEIKAVGSPLSLGCTIKGKSSPNLYWYWQATGGTLQQLFYSITVGQVESVVQLNLSASRPKDDQFILSTEKLLLSHSGFYLCAWSHQNTEVFFGKGTRLTVV.

Of note for this clone: Gene names and germline refer to mouse. The read falls 1 residue short of the CDR3 end, and the missing part is taken from the germline J gene. The J gene is TRBJ2-4, the V gene TRBV5, with D maybe TRBD1 (6 bases). Germline V gene data show CDR1 as LGHNA and CDR2 as YNLKQL (reference sequence). Trimming took 6 bases from V and 0 from J, leaving 10 bases between them. This CDR3 spans 14 amino acids. The DNA read from the CDR3 is TGTGCCAGCAGAAGGGACATAAGTCAAAACACCTTGTAC. Translation: CASRRDISQNTLY. The whole CDR3 is CASRRDISQNTLYF.

With respect to this clone: Gene names refer to mouse genes. The CDR3 goes on 1 residue after the read ends, and that part is filled in from the germline J gene. This rearrangement joins TRBV19 to TRBJ1-3, with TRBD1 matching 7 bases. Trimming cost V 1 base and J 2 bases; bases outside gene matches: 3. The CDR3 runs to 15 residues. CDR1 is FNHDT and CDR2 is SITEND in the germline V gene (reference sequence). The CDR3 loop reads CASSISTGAGNTLYF. CDR3 bases read: TGTGCCAGCAGTATATCTACAGGGGCTGGAAATACGCTCTAT.

Concerning this clone itself: Gene names follow the mouse nomenclature. The read halts 1 residue ahead of the CDR3 end, with the missing end drawn from the germline J gene. This chain joins TRBV20 and TRBJ1-1; D is unresolved. The germline V gene has CDR1 GFQATS and CDR2 STVNSAI. V was clipped by 3 bases and J by 3 bases, with 5 bases between them. The CDR3 totals 11 residues. The DNA read from the CDR3 is TGTGGTGCTAGCCAGGACACAGAAGTCTTC. Amino acids: CGASQDTEVF. The full CDR3 protein reads CGASQDTEVFF.

A word on this clone: Gene and germline names: mouse. The read terminates 1 residue ahead of where the CDR3 ends, so the germline J gene completes it. This chain joins TRBV15 and TRBJ2-7; D remains unclear. Between the trimmed V and J ends, which lost 1 base and 6 bases, there was a span of 4 bases. The CDR3 is made up of 11 amino acids. The V gene's germline CDR1 is SGHND and CDR2 FRSKSL. This CDR3 is CASSLGREQYF. The CDR3 bases that were read are TGTGCCAGCAGTTTAGGGCGTGAACAGTAC.

This clone came up a few times. Gene and germline names: mouse. The CDR3 end lies 1 residue beyond the end of the read and is filled in from the germline J gene. The chain combines TRBV13-1 with TRBJ2-7, with 9 bases lining up with TRBD1. The CDR3 length is 13 residues. CDR1 is NSHNY, CDR2 SYGAGN, per germline. With 4 bases clipped from V and 5 bases from J, the junction kept 4 bases outside the gene matches. The covered CDR3 bases are TGTGCCAGCAGTTCACAGGGGGCGGATGAACAGTAC. Translation gives CASSSQGADEQY. From start to end, the CDR3 is CASSSQGADEQYF.

As to this clone: The genes are named according to mouse. The missing CDR3 end, 1 residue past where the read stops, is filled in from the germline J gene. J is TRBJ1-2 and V is TRBV2, with unresolved D. The germline CDR1 and CDR2 sequences are LGHNA and YSYQKL. The CDR3 runs to 14 residues. Trimming stripped 0 bases from V and 0 bases from J, with 5 bases between. The part of the CDR3 DNA that was read is TGTGCCAGCAGCCAAGACAGCTCAAACTCCGACTACACC. It specifies CASSQDSSNSDYT. The whole CDR3 protein is CASSQDSSNSDYTF.

Points on this clone: Each gene name is a mouse one. Read coverage stops 1 residue before the CDR3 terminus; the germline J gene supplies the remainder. The chain couples TRBV2 to TRBJ2-4; possibly TRBD1 for D (6 bases). Trimming left V 0 bases short and J 7 bases short, with 8 bases between. Germline V lookup: CDR1 LGHNA, CDR2 YSYQKL. This CDR3 contains 13 residues. The CDR3 loop is CASSQEHRDTLYF. Partial CDR3 DNA: TGTGCCAGCAGCCAAGAACACAGGGACACCTTGTAC.

Notes on this clone: The genes are named according to mouse. The read gets to within 1 residue of the CDR3 end, and the germline J gene fills in the rest. V and J are TRBV14 and TRBJ1-1; D gene uncertain. Germline lookup yields CDR1 SGHDT and CDR2 FRDEAV. CDR3 length: 14 residues. V gave up 2 bases and J gave up 1 base, with 9 bases separating them. CDR3 loop: CASSLTHKNTEVFF. Incomplete CDR3 DNA: TGTGCCAGCAGTTTGACCCACAAAAACACAGAAGTCTTC.

About this clone: Gene names are mouse gene names. The read comes to an end 1 residue before the CDR3 does, leaving the germline J gene to fill in the end. The chain is built from TRBV29 and TRBJ2-7; D is possibly TRBD1 (5 bases). Germline loops: CDR1 MSHET, CDR2 SYDVDS. The V end was cut by 5 bases, the J end by 2 bases, with 7 bases between. This CDR3 contains 12 residues. The part of the CDR3 DNA that was read is TGTGCTAGCAGTGGACAACCCTATGAACAGTAC. Translation gives CASSGQPYEQY. The complete CDR3 sequence is CASSGQPYEQYF. Full variable domain (rest looked up from reference TRBV29 and TRBJ2-7): DMKVTQMPRYLIKRMGENVLLECGQDMSHETMYWYRQDPGLGLQLIYISYDVDSNSEGDIPKGYRVSRKKREHFSLILDSAKTNQTSVYFCASSGQPYEQYFGPGTRLTVL.

A word on this clone: Genes here carry mouse names. The read ends 1 residue early relative to the CDR3; the germline J gene fills the gap. The chain has TRBV13-2 and TRBJ1-1; D uncertain. The germline gives CDR1 NNHNN, CDR2 SYGAGS (reference sequence). This CDR3 has 13 amino acids. V was trimmed by 0 bases and J by 6 bases, leaving 9 bases between them. The CDR3 sequence: CASGDAPGSEVFF. Partial CDR3 DNA: TGTGCCAGCGGTGATGCACCGGGGTCAGAAGTCTTC.

As concerns this clone: Genes and germline are mouse. The read terminates 1 residue before the CDR3 end, so the remaining end is supplied by the germline J gene. V and J are TRBV2 and TRBJ1-4; D not resolved. Trimming shortened V by 0 bases and J by 7 bases, and 3 bases separated the two germline ends. Germline lookup yields CDR1 LGHNA and CDR2 YSYQKL. The CDR3 is 12 residues long. The CDR3 is CASSQEGERLFF. The part of the CDR3 DNA that was read is TGTGCCAGCAGCCAAGAGGGCGAAAGATTATTT.

In the case of this clone: Here the gene names and germline are mouse. The CDR3 end lies 1 residue beyond the end of the read and is filled in from the germline J gene. The chain joins TRBV31 to TRBJ2-1; 9 bases agree with TRBD2. The V gene end was trimmed by 0 bases and the J gene end by 6 bases; junction bases not matched to a gene: 3. The CDR3 spans 14 residues. Germline assignment: CDR1 GKSSPN and CDR2 SITVG. The chain's CDR3 is CAWSLWGGGAEQFF. Incomplete CDR3 DNA: TGTGCCTGGAGTCTCTGGGGGGGAGGTGCTGAGCAGTTC.

Worth noting for this clone: Mouse gene names and germline throughout. The CDR3 end lies 1 residue beyond the end of the read and is filled in from the germline J gene. The chain couples TRBV2 to TRBJ2-5, with TRBD1 as a possible D gene (5 bases). V lost 0 bases and J lost 0, with 10 bases in between. Germline-derived CDR1 and CDR2 are LGHNA and YSYQKL. The CDR3 is 16 amino acids. The CDR3 loop reads CASSQDPRQNQDTQYF. CDR3 DNA (partial): TGTGCCAGCAGCCAAGATCCCCGACAGAACCAAGACACCCAGTAC.

This clone turned up a few times. The gene symbols are mouse symbols. Coverage ceases 1 residue before the CDR3 finishes, and the germline J gene fills in the end. The V call is TRBV15, the J call TRBJ2-7, with 9 bases that match TRBD2. The junction had 5 bases not matched to a gene; V was cut back by 5 bases and J by 0 bases. CDR3 length equals 15 residues. CDR1 and CDR2 from the germline V gene are SGHND and FRSKSL. The sequenced CDR3 bases are TGTGCCAGCAGTCTGGGACTGGGAAGCTCCTATGAACAGTAC. As protein: CASSLGLGSSYEQY. The whole CDR3 is CASSLGLGSSYEQYF.

For this clone: Gene names denote mouse genes. With the read ending 1 residue before the CDR3 end, the germline J gene is used to fill in that end. The gene calls are TRBV13-2 and TRBJ2-5; 7 positions agree with TRBD1. The CDR3 spans 15 residues. Germline V lookup: CDR1 NNHNN, CDR2 SYGAGS (reference sequence). V lost 0 bases, J lost 6 bases, and 7 bases stayed unmatched. The CDR3 loop reads CASGDAQGRGDTQYF. CDR3 bases read: TGTGCCAGCGGTGATGCACAGGGGAGGGGGGACACCCAGTAC.